The 17 T cell receptor beta chains in this list originate from one sample, sequenced in a study of cytomegalovirus exposure and HLA in healthy donors. A multiplex PCR was run with 60 Vbeta primers and 13 Jbeta primers. The table came from immunoSEQ multiplex PCR; TCRdb's copy has only in-frame clones and leaves some out. The profile shows approximately 200,000 clones, over 75% of them singletons. The source material was PBMCs. These receptors all stem from a boy aged 2 to 9 in good health and CMV-seronegative.

The rearrangement uses TRBV27 and TRBJ2-7, with D possibly TRBD1 on 5 matching bases. The CDR3 runs to 16 residues. Trimming cost V 5 bases and J 1 base, with 18 bases left between them. Germline lookup yields CDR1 MNHEY and CDR2 SMNVEV (reference sequence). CDR3 in DNA: TGTGCCAGCAGTCCCTTAACAGGAGTCAAGTCCTACGAGCAGTACTTC. Residues: CASSPLTGVKSYEQYF.

This chain uses TRBV7-9 with TRBJ1-2, with D perhaps matching TRBD1 (5 bases). The CDR3 covers 15 residues. Germline-derived CDR1 and CDR2 are SEHNR and FQNEAQ (reference sequence). V gave up 5 bases and J gave up 0 bases, with 13 bases separating them. This CDR3 reads CASSRIDSANYGYTF. As DNA, the CDR3 is TGTGCCAGCAGCCGTATTGACAGCGCTAACTATGGCTACACCTTC.

The chain combines TRBV6-1 with TRBJ2-7; 9 bases are a match to TRBD2. The CDR3 sequence is 17 residues long. Looked up from germline, CDR1 is MNHNS and CDR2 is SASEGT. Unmatched junction bases numbered 10, after V lost 2 bases and J lost 2 bases. Here the CDR3 reads CASSEKRAQRGAYEQYF. The CDR3 bases are TGTGCCAGCAGTGAAAAGAGGGCACAGCGGGGGGCCTACGAGCAGTACTTC.

The J gene is TRBJ2-3, the V gene TRBV11-2, with a tentative D call TRBD1 (5 bases). CDR3 length: 18 amino acids. Trimming removed 5 bases from V and 3 bases from J, with 24 bases in between. Germline lookup yields CDR1 SGHAT and CDR2 FQNNGV. This CDR3 reads CASSPSEAGRGTTDTQYF. In DNA form, the CDR3 reads TGTGCCAGCAGCCCCTCCGAGGCAGGAAGGGGAACGACAGATACGCAGTATTTT.

The gene calls are TRBV9 and TRBJ2-7; no firm D call. V was pared by 0 bases and J by 5 bases, with 12 bases between. Germline V gene lookup returns CDR1 SGDLS and CDR2 YYNGEE. The CDR3 sequence is 14 residues long. Here the CDR3 DNA reads TGTGCCAGCAGCGTAGGAAGTTCGAGCGACGAGCAGTACTTC. Its protein is CASSVGSSSDEQYF.

The sample holds one count of this clone. The V gene is TRBV7-9, the J gene TRBJ1-3, with 9 positions matching TRBD1. The germline V gene has CDR1 SEHNR and CDR2 FQNEAQ (reference sequence). The CDR3 contains 16 residues. V lost 4 bases to trimming and J lost 2 bases; unmatched junction nucleotides: 6. Here the CDR3 reads CASSSARTGAGNTIYF. As DNA, the CDR3 is TGTGCCAGCAGCTCCGCCCGGACAGGGGCTGGAAACACCATATATTTT.

The gene calls are TRBV18 and TRBJ2-1; 10 bases agree with TRBD1. Germline-derived CDR1 and CDR2 are KGHSH and LQKENI. The CDR3 contains 15 residues. The V gene end was trimmed by 3 bases and the J gene end by 8 bases; junction bases not matched to a gene: 7. CDR3 in amino acids: CASSPRDRGFDEQFF. The CDR3 nucleotides are TGTGCCAGCTCACCGCGGGACAGGGGTTTCGATGAGCAGTTCTTC.

The V and J genes are TRBV6-5 and TRBJ1-3; D remains ambiguous. The CDR3 runs to 15 residues. Germline lookup yields CDR1 MNHEY and CDR2 SVGAGI. Trimming cost V 5 bases and J 0 bases, with 11 bases left between them. CDR3 in amino acids: CASSNPTSSGNTIYF. The CDR3 coding sequence is TGTGCCAGCAGTAACCCGACAAGCTCTGGAAACACCATATATTTT.

Worth noting for this clone: This same CDR3 is encoded by further DNA sequences in the sample. V is TRBV6-5 and J is TRBJ1-1, with D perhaps TRBD1 (5 bases). Looked up from germline, CDR1 is MNHEY and CDR2 is SVGAGI. This CDR3 region has 13 residues. V was pared by 2 bases and J by 5 bases, with 9 bases between. Here the CDR3 reads CASSYRGGTEAFF. The CDR3 DNA follows: TGTGCCAGCAGTTACCGCGGGGGGACTGAAGCTTTCTTT.

The rearrangement joins TRBV5-1 to TRBJ2-7; 7 bases map to TRBD2. Unmatched junction bases numbered 4, after V lost 4 bases and J lost 3 bases. The CDR3 spans 13 residues. From germline, CDR1 is SGHRS and CDR2 YFSETQ. CDR3 nucleotide sequence: TGCGCCAGCAGCGGGGGGGGGAACTACGAGCAGTACTTC. This codes for CASSGGGNYEQYF.

This chain joins TRBV7-2 and TRBJ2-5; 7 nucleotides agree with TRBD2. CDR3 length equals 14 residues. Per the germline V gene, CDR1 is SGHTA and CDR2 is FQGNSA. The V segment lost 2 bases and the J segment 2 bases; nucleotides outside the gene matches: 2. The CDR3 DNA sequence: TGTGCCAGCAGCTTAATGGGGGGGCAAGAGACCCAGTACTTC. It is translated as CASSLMGGQETQYF.

This clone has more than one count but fewer than ten. The CDR3 region is CASDDTMNTEAFF. In DNA form, the CDR3 reads TGTGCCAGCGACGACACCATGAACACTGAAGCTTTCTTT. J is TRBJ1-1 and V is TRBV11-2; D is uncertain. Trimming shortened V by 8 bases and J by 0 bases, and 10 bases separated the two germline ends. The CDR3 totals 13 residues. CDR1 is SGHAT and CDR2 is FQNNGV in the germline V gene.

This clone was picked up a small number of times. The chain joins TRBV4-1 to TRBJ2-2; TRBD2 is a possible D gene (6 bases). The V gene lost 8 bases and the J gene lost 10 bases, with 17 bases spanning the gap. From germline, CDR1 is MGHRA and CDR2 YSYEKL. The CDR3 runs 13 residues. The CDR3 reads CASGGGGEEELFF. CDR3 DNA: TGCGCCAGCGGCGGTGGCGGGGAGGAGGAGCTGTTTTTT.

V gene TRBV7-2 combines with J gene TRBJ2-2, with 15 nucleotides matching TRBD2. The germline V gene has CDR1 SGHTA and CDR2 FQGNSA. The CDR3 is made up of 19 amino acids. V gave up 2 bases and J gave up 4 bases; unmatched junction bases: 8. As DNA, the CDR3 is TGTGCCAGCAGCTTACGTCAGGGGGGACTAGCGGGGGGCACCGGGGAGCTGTTTTTT. Protein sequence: CASSLRQGGLAGGTGELFF.

This chain connects TRBV4-1 to TRBJ2-1; 8 bases fit TRBD1. The CDR3 spans 13 residues. CDR1 and CDR2 (germline): MGHRA, YSYEKL. V was pared by 5 bases and J by 8 bases, with 5 bases of the junction left unmatched. The CDR3 DNA follows: TGCGCCAGCAGCATTAAACAGGGGGATGAGCAGTTCTTC. It codes for CASSIKQGDEQFF.

The chain joins TRBV11-2 to TRBJ2-7; 7 positions agree with TRBD1. Germline-derived CDR1 and CDR2 are SGHAT and FQNNGV. This CDR3 comprises 15 residues. Trimming took 1 base from V and 3 from J; bases not matched to a gene: 6. Here the CDR3 DNA reads TGTGCCAGCAGCTTAGGCTGGGACAGTTTCTACGAGCAGTACTTC. Translated: CASSLGWDSFYEQYF. Complete variable domain (other parts from reference TRBV11-2 and TRBJ2-7): EAGVAQSPRYKIIEKRQSVAFWCNPISGHATLYWYQQILGQGPKLLIQFQNNGVVDDSQLPKDRFSAERLKGVDSTLKIQPAKLEDSAVYLCASSLGWDSFYEQYFGPGTRLTVT.

The rearrangement joins TRBV5-6 to TRBJ1-2; D is perhaps TRBD1 (5 bases). The germline V and J ends were trimmed by 4 bases and 7 bases, with 17 bases remaining between them. The CDR3 sequence is 14 residues long. Germline V gene data show CDR1 as SGHDT and CDR2 as YYEEEE. CDR3 region: CASSGGLPLGGYTF. CDR3 DNA: TGTGCCAGCAGCGGGGGACTCCCCCTGGGTGGCTACACCTTC.